This T cell receptor (beta chain) stems from a study of CD8+ T cells in alopecia areata (dated by TCRdb to about 2018). Regarding the research as a whole: Skin from C3H/HeJ donors with spontaneous alopecia (about 6-13 months old) was grafted onto female C3H/HeJ recipients aged about 7-10 weeks. To study T cell clonal expansion in alopecia areata, the researchers applied high-throughput TCRbeta sequencing to both the C3H/HeJ mouse model and human patients. Human TCRbeta sequencing covered scalp tissue and sorted CD4+ and CD8+ peripheral blood T cells from patchy and totalis/universalis alopecia areata patients and healthy controls. Scalp clonality was compared among normal scalp (n=4), patchy alopecia areata scalp (n=8), and alopecia totalis/universalis scalp (n=8). The RNA source kit depended on sample type: the PAXgene miRNA kit for fixed scalp, the miRNeasy kit for PBMCs, and the RNeasy kit for mouse skin. immunoSEQ multiplex PCR using 35 Vbeta forward primers and 13 Jbeta reverse primers was used to amplify TCRbeta CDR3 regions. What the authors observed across the whole study: Lesional scalp, especially in alopecia totalis/universalis, showed higher clonality and more expanded CD8+ clones than normal scalp, suggesting antigenic drive. Resident alphabeta T cells in normal human skin are also sequenced, complicating scalp TCR repertoire analysis, unlike mouse skin dominated by gammadelta T cells. Shared TCR sequences between patients were less evident than in mice, which may be partly attributable to HLA diversity in the patient population.

Sequences NSHNY (CDR1) and SYGAGN (CDR2) are obtained from the germline V gene. V loses 3 bases of germline sequence and J loses 0 bases, and the interval between the two ends is 9 bases. Measured from the cysteine to the phenylalanine, the CDR3 is 14 residues long. The CDR3 was read in part: 30 bases, with the frame set at base 1. The method was the immunoSEQ multiplex PCR assay. For TCR sequencing, RNA was extracted from every sample and reverse transcribed into cDNA to serve as template. SuperScript III was used to make first-strand cDNA, primed with a 2:1 mix of oligo-dT and random hexamers. A synthetic immune receptor repertoire was used to assess amplification bias, and residual bias was removed computationally. Libraries were sequenced on Illumina HiSeq with 60 bp reads covering the CDR3, read from J toward V. Per the authors' processing: Raw reads were preprocessed for error removal, and CDR3 was defined according to IMGT conventions as running from the conserved cysteine to phenylalanine. Clonality was computed by normalizing Shannon entropy by log2 of the number of productive unique TCRs and subtracting the result from 1. Whether scalp clones were CD4 or CD8 was inferred by matching scalp TCRbeta sequences against CD4 and CD8 repertoires sorted from blood. The source is immuneACCESS, and TCRdb retained only in-frame sequences with V and J called. Part of the clones is not carried over; for the studies checked, unresolved V genes explain less than half of this, and the remainder is unexplained. V and J calls and clone size are copied from that table; D and trimming were computed from the DNA. The sample comprises 270,000 or so clones, and every one was counted more than once. The top ten clones comprise around 1.2% of the sample.

Many counts were recorded for this clone. The antigen it binds to is not known. Because this receptor comes from a mouse, its gene names and germline sequences follow the mouse reference. The read ends 4 residues shy of where the CDR3 ends; the end is completed using the germline J gene. Pooled mouse cutaneous lymph node cells were stained for CD4, CD8alpha, NKG2D, NKG2ACE and other markers and were then sorted on a BD Influx. Sequenced: CD4+ T cells sorted from a lymph node. The TCR originated in a C3H/HeJ mouse with alopecia areata. Mice of this line possess the MHC haplotype H2-k. This sequence uses TRBV13-1 and TRBJ1-2; TRBD1 is a weak D gene call, 6 bases matching. This receptor carries the CDR3 CASSVDRTNSDYTF. The CDR3 bases that were read are TGTGCCAGCAGTGTGGACAGAACAAACTCC.